Below, 22 T cell receptor beta chains from the same sample are listed, as sequenced in a study of T cell changes during pregnancy in multiple sclerosis. Profiling relied on immunoSEQ multiplex PCR, and the TCRdb table lists in-frame clones only, not all of them. The sample records around 80,000 clones, 94% being singletons. Sequencing was performed on peripheral blood, taken in the second trimester of pregnancy. Receptors originate from a female donor in good health, enrolled as a control in a pregnancy study.

The J gene is TRBJ1-1, the V gene TRBV29-1; TRBD1 agrees at 7 bases. The germline CDR1 and CDR2 sequences are SQVTM and ANQGSEA. J gave up 1 base and V 2 bases, and 10 bases lay outside the gene matches. This CDR3 spans 16 amino acids. DNA of the CDR3: TGCAGCGTTGAAACGTATAAGGGGGCAAGGAACACTGAAGCTTTCTTT. Protein product: CSVETYKGARNTEAFF.

The chain combines TRBV19 with TRBJ1-5, with 7 bases identical to TRBD1. Per the germline V gene, CDR1 is LNHDA and CDR2 is SQIVND (reference sequence). The trim removed 5 bases at V and 2 bases at J, leaving 3 bases unmatched. CDR3 length equals 14 residues. CDR3 bases: TGTGCCAGTAGTGCCGGACAGGGCAATCAGCCCCAGCATTTT. Protein: CASSAGQGNQPQHF.

This clone was picked up one time. The J gene is TRBJ2-5, the V gene TRBV5-1, with 7 bases matching TRBD2. Germline CDR1 is SGHRS and CDR2 is YFSETQ. The junction had 7 bases not matched to a gene; V was cut back by 0 bases and J by 5 bases. The CDR3 is made up of 15 amino acids. The CDR3 DNA reads TGCGCCAGCAGCTTGGCCCCTAGCGGAGCGGAGACCCAGTACTTC. This gives the protein CASSLAPSGAETQYF.

The chain couples TRBV2 to TRBJ1-1; D ambiguous. There are 12 residues in the CDR3. Deletions cut 4 bases from V and 5 bases from J, with 8 bases between. Germline assignment: CDR1 SNHLY and CDR2 FYNNEI. CDR3 region: CASSARGTEAFF. DNA of the CDR3: TGTGCCAGCAGTGCGCGGGGAACTGAAGCTTTCTTT.

The V and J genes are TRBV27 and TRBJ2-7, with 7 bases aligning to TRBD1. V lost 3 bases and J lost 2; bases outside the gene matches: 7. The CDR3 spans 15 residues. Looked up from germline, CDR1 is MNHEY and CDR2 is SMNVEV (reference sequence). CDR3 region: CASSLALQGPYEQYF. CDR3 in DNA: TGTGCCAGCAGTTTGGCATTACAGGGGCCCTACGAGCAGTACTTC.

This chain connects TRBV18 to TRBJ2-1; D uncertain. V gave up 3 bases and J gave up 12 bases, with 12 bases separating them. CDR3 size: 12 residues. Germline CDR1 is KGHSH and CDR2 is LQKENI. CDR3 bases: TGTGCCAGCTCACCGATAAGAGGCGGGCAGTTCTTC. It translates to CASSPIRGGQFF.

V gene TRBV2 combines with J gene TRBJ2-1; weak D call: TRBD2 (5 bases). This CDR3 spans 16 amino acids. CDR1 and CDR2 (germline): SNHLY, FYNNEI. V gave up 6 bases and J gave up 0 bases, with 15 bases separating them. The DNA of the CDR3 is TGTGCCAGCAGACGACGAGCGGCCAGCTCCTACAATGAGCAGTTCTTC. Translating it yields CASRRRAASSYNEQFF.

V is TRBV6-1 and J is TRBJ1-1, with D possibly TRBD1 on 6 matching bases. The CDR3 totals 13 residues. From germline, CDR1 is MNHNS and CDR2 SASEGT. Trimming left V 2 bases short and J 5 bases short, with 9 bases between. The CDR3 spells CASSEIQGTEAFF. Here the CDR3 DNA reads TGTGCCAGCAGTGAAATACAGGGAACTGAAGCTTTCTTT.

CDR3 bases: TGTGCCAGCAGCTTAGTGCGGGTTGATGGCTACACCTTC. This gives the protein CASSLVRVDGYTF. The chain joins TRBV7-9 to TRBJ1-2; unclear D gene. This CDR3 has 13 residues. From germline, CDR1 is SEHNR and CDR2 FQNEAQ (reference sequence). Trimming pared 1 base from V and 6 bases from J, leaving 9 bases between.

V usage is TRBV11-2 and J usage is TRBJ2-7, with 11 positions matching TRBD1. V was clipped by 5 bases and J by 7 bases; unmatched bases: 7. The germline CDR1 and CDR2 sequences are SGHAT and FQNNGV. This CDR3 spans 14 amino acids. The CDR3 region has the DNA TGTGCCAGCAGCCCAAGGACAGGGGGCCGGGAGCAGTACTTC. It codes for CASSPRTGGREQYF. Filled out from reference TRBV11-2 and TRBJ2-7, the complete variable domain reads EAGVAQSPRYKIIEKRQSVAFWCNPISGHATLYWYQQILGQGPKLLIQFQNNGVVDDSQLPKDRFSAERLKGVDSTLKIQPAKLEDSAVYLCASSPRTGGREQYFGPGTRLTVT.

The chain employs TRBV6-5 and TRBJ2-7, with 8 bases matching TRBD1. CDR3 length equals 15 residues. The junction had 10 bases not matched to a gene; V was cut back by 5 bases and J by 4 bases. The germline V gene encodes CDR1 MNHEY and CDR2 SVGAGI. CDR3 loop: CASSRSDRGGYEQYF. CDR3 nucleotides: TGTGCCAGCAGTCGATCTGACAGGGGCGGTTACGAGCAGTACTTC.

This chain uses TRBV2 with TRBJ2-7, with D maybe TRBD1 (6 bases). CDR1 is SNHLY and CDR2 is FYNNEI in the germline V gene. The CDR3 totals 14 residues. Trimming cost V 3 bases and J 7 bases, with 16 bases left between them. The CDR3 DNA reads TGTGCCAGCAGTGAGACTCAGGGCAGGGGTGAGCAGTACTTC. Its protein is CASSETQGRGEQYF.

This clone was observed a single time. The CDR3 region has the DNA TGTGCCAGCTCACGCGTAAGCGGGGGAAGCTCCTACGAGCAGTACTTC. Its protein is CASSRVSGGSSYEQYF. The J gene is TRBJ2-7, the V gene TRBV18, with 8 bases lining up with TRBD2. CDR1 is KGHSH, CDR2 LQKENI, per germline. This CDR3 has 16 amino acids. The V gene end was trimmed by 4 bases and the J gene end by 0 bases; junction bases not matched to a gene: 8.

This rearrangement joins TRBV28 to TRBJ1-1; no clear D. The CDR3 is 15 residues long. Germline V gene data show CDR1 as MDHEN and CDR2 as SYDVKM. V was cut by 5 bases and J by 6 bases, with 19 bases left in between. This chain's CDR3 is CASSLSRTGEPEAFF. The CDR3 coding sequence is TGTGCCAGCAGTCTATCGAGGACCGGGGAGCCTGAAGCTTTCTTT.

V and J are TRBV27 and TRBJ2-5, with a possible D match to TRBD2 (5 bases). V gave up 3 bases and J gave up 9 bases, with 14 bases separating them. CDR1 and CDR2 from the germline V gene are MNHEY and SMNVEV (reference sequence). This CDR3 has 13 residues. CDR3 DNA: TGTGCCAGCAGTTTTGAGGCCCTCGGGGCCCAGTACTTC. Amino acid sequence: CASSFEALGAQYF.

This clone was observed once. The gene calls are TRBV28 and TRBJ2-7; a possible D gene is TRBD1 (6 bases). Trimming removed 6 bases at V and 1 base at J, with 19 bases between. The CDR3 loop spans 16 amino acids. Per the germline V gene, CDR1 is MDHEN and CDR2 is SYDVKM. CDR3 residues: CASRSGRGSVSYEQYF. The DNA for the CDR3 is TGTGCCAGCAGGTCCGGTAGGGGGTCGGTGTCCTACGAGCAGTACTTC. The whole variable domain, filled in from reference TRBV28 and TRBJ2-7, reads DVKVTQSSRYLVKRTGEKVFLECVQDMDHENMFWYRQDPGLGLRLIYFSYDVKMKEKGDIPEGYSVSREKKERFSLILESASTNQTSMYLCASRSGRGSVSYEQYFGPGTRLTVT.

This clone was recorded once. This chain joins TRBV19 and TRBJ1-2, with TRBD1 matching over 9 bases. J gave up 1 base and V 10 bases, and 4 bases lay outside the gene matches. From germline, CDR1 is LNHDA and CDR2 SQIVND (reference sequence). The CDR3 length is 13 residues. The CDR3 DNA reads as TGTGCCACCTGGGACAGGGATAACTATGGCTACACCTTC. This encodes CATWDRDNYGYTF.

The chain recombines TRBV27 with TRBJ2-1; 7 bases are a match to TRBD2. The CDR3 sequence is 15 residues long. Trimming cost V 2 bases and J 6 bases; bases outside gene matches: 7. The germline gives CDR1 MNHEY, CDR2 SMNVEV (reference sequence). DNA of the CDR3: TGTGCCAGCAGTTTACCCGGGAGGTTAAGCAATGAGCAGTTCTTC. It codes for CASSLPGRLSNEQFF.

The chain recombines TRBV9 with TRBJ2-7; D may be TRBD1 (6 bases). CDR3 size: 14 residues. The germline V gene has CDR1 SGDLS and CDR2 YYNGEE. V lost 4 bases to trimming and J lost 7 bases, with 18 bases between them. CDR3 in DNA: TGTGCCAGCAGCACGACCTGGGACATTCGAGAGCAGTACTTC. This translates into CASSTTWDIREQYF.

The chain combines TRBV28 with TRBJ1-1, with 8 bases identical to TRBD1. The CDR3 has 15 amino acids. V lost 5 bases and J lost 1; bases outside the gene matches: 6. Germline assignment: CDR1 MDHEN and CDR2 SYDVKM. CDR3 region: CASSMTGEPNTEAFF. CDR3 nucleotide sequence: TGTGCCAGCAGTATGACAGGGGAACCGAACACTGAAGCTTTCTTT.

The chain is built from TRBV11-3 and TRBJ2-1; 8 nucleotides line up with TRBD2. Per the germline V gene, CDR1 is SGHNT and CDR2 is YENEEA. CDR3 size: 17 residues. J gave up 0 bases and V 2 bases, and 6 bases lay outside the gene matches. This chain's CDR3 is CASSLYSGKGSYNEQFF. CDR3 sequence (DNA): TGTGCCAGCAGCTTATATAGCGGGAAGGGCTCCTACAATGAGCAGTTCTTC.

This clone has only one observation. The rearrangement links TRBV7-2 to TRBJ2-7; D unresolved. Germline loops: CDR1 SGHTA, CDR2 FQGNSA. Trimming took off 2 bases at V and 5 bases at J, with 4 bases between the two ends. The CDR3 extends over 11 amino acids. CDR3 DNA sequence: TGTGCCAGCAGCTTAATAGACGAGCAGTACTTC. It codes for CASSLIDEQYF. Using reference TRBV7-2 and TRBJ2-7 for the parts outside the CDR3, the full variable domain is GAGVSQSPSNKVTEKGKDVELRCDPISGHTALYWYRQSLGQGLEFLIYFQGNSAPDKSGLPSDRFSAERTGGSVSTLTIQRTQQEDSAVYLCASSLIDEQYFGPGTRLTVT.